A single sample is the source of the 11 T cell receptor beta chains below, sequenced in a study of blood T cell repertoires in COVID-19. The repertoire was sequenced with immunoSEQ multiplex PCR; TCRdb's copy has only in-frame clones and lacks some. The table shows approximately 360,000 clones, with 88% occurring only once. The sequencing sample was made of PBMCs or T cells enriched from blood (not recorded which). Receptors originate from a woman between 25 and 40 years old with acute COVID-19.

This chain uses TRBV2 with TRBJ2-2; 10 nucleotides align to TRBD1. This CDR3 has 15 amino acids. Germline trimming cut 7 bases from V and 7 bases from J; bases unmatched to any gene: 9. Per the germline V gene, CDR1 is SNHLY and CDR2 is FYNNEI. The CDR3 is CASKPGQGSNGELFF. The DNA of the CDR3 is TGTGCCAGCAAGCCGGGACAGGGGTCCAACGGGGAGCTGTTTTTT.

The chain links TRBV7-2 to TRBJ2-7; 9 positions agree with TRBD2. The CDR3 is made up of 14 amino acids. Per the germline V gene, CDR1 is SGHTA and CDR2 is FQGNSA. After removal of 5 bases from V and 3 bases from J, the junction contained 5 bases not matched to a gene. The CDR3 spells CASSRLAGHYEQYF. For the CDR3, the DNA is TGTGCCAGCAGCCGCCTAGCGGGGCACTACGAGCAGTACTTC.

The chain uses TRBV12-5 and TRBJ1-2, with a tentative D call TRBD1 (5 bases). The CDR3 has 13 amino acids. Trimming removed 6 bases at V and 10 bases at J, with 18 bases between. Germline values: CDR1 LGHNT, CDR2 FRNRAP. The CDR3 region has the DNA TGTGCTAGTGGACGAAGATGGGGGGTCGACTACACCTTC. Translating gives CASGRRWGVDYTF.

This rearrangement joins TRBV2 to TRBJ1-2; 11 bases align to TRBD1. The J segment lost 6 bases and the V segment lost 2 bases, leaving 5 bases of the junction unmatched. Per germline, CDR1 SNHLY and CDR2 FYNNEI. The CDR3 spans 15 residues. The DNA of the CDR3 is TGTGCCAGCAGTGAACGGACAGGGGGCGCAAATGGCTACACCTTC. This encodes CASSERTGGANGYTF.

The chain combines TRBV30 with TRBJ1-5, with D possibly matching TRBD1 (5 bases). CDR1 and CDR2 from the germline V gene are GTSNPN and SVGIG (reference sequence). Trimming removed 2 bases from V and 5 bases from J, with 16 bases in between. The CDR3 runs to 15 residues. The CDR3 DNA reads as TGTGCCTGGAGTCGTACGGGGGAAGGGTATCAGCCCCAGCATTTT. This encodes CAWSRTGEGYQPQHF. Variable domain in full (rest from reference TRBV30 and TRBJ1-5): SQTIHQWPATLVQPVGSPLSLECTVEGTSNPNLYWYRQAAGRGLQLLFYSVGIGQISSEVPQNLSASRPQDRQFILSSKKLLLSDSGFYLCAWSRTGEGYQPQHFGDGTRLSIL.

V is TRBV11-3 and J is TRBJ1-1; 9 positions agree with TRBD1. CDR1 is SGHNT, CDR2 YENEEA, per germline. This CDR3 contains 20 residues. J was trimmed by 0 bases and V by 10 bases; bases with no gene match: 24. DNA of the CDR3: TGTGCCACCCACTTTCCGGGACAGGGATTGGGAGGGGATATGAACACTGAAGCTTTCTTT. Translated: CATHFPGQGLGGDMNTEAFF.

Comments on this clone: In the same sample, other DNA sequences code for this CDR3. The rearrangement uses TRBV5-6 and TRBJ2-1, with 7 positions matching TRBD1. The trim removed 3 bases at V and 3 bases at J, leaving 6 bases unmatched. CDR1 and CDR2 (germline): SGHDT, YYEEEE. The CDR3 spans 15 residues. The CDR3 here is CASSSRGQHYNEQFF. Written as DNA, the CDR3 is TGTGCCAGCAGCTCTCGGGGACAGCACTACAATGAGCAGTTCTTC.

The genes are TRBV18 and TRBJ2-7; 7 nucleotides match TRBD1. CDR3 size: 14 residues. Trimming took 3 bases from V and 4 from J; bases not matched to a gene: 6. CDR1 KGHSH and CDR2 LQKENI come from the germline V gene. CDR3 region: CASSPSTGSYEQYF. The CDR3 coding sequence is TGTGCCAGCTCACCGTCGACAGGGTCGTACGAGCAGTACTTC.

This chain links TRBV4-3 with TRBJ1-2; possible D gene TRBD1, 6 bases. CDR3 length: 17 amino acids. V was trimmed by 0 bases and J by 0 bases, leaving 14 bases between them. The germline V gene has CDR1 LGHNA and CDR2 YSLEER. The DNA of the CDR3 is TGCGCCAGCAGCCAAGAAGATAGGGGGTCTACTAACTATGGCTACACCTTC. Its translation is CASSQEDRGSTNYGYTF.

The gene calls are TRBV7-2 and TRBJ2-1, with D maybe TRBD2 (5 bases). Germline V gives CDR1 SGHTA, CDR2 FQGNSA. Trimming pared 6 bases from V and 8 bases from J, leaving 14 bases between. The CDR3 loop spans 13 amino acids. CDR3 bases: TGTGCCAGCAGTCAGAATCGGGGTGATGAGCAGTTCTTC. Translated: CASSQNRGDEQFF.

The V gene is TRBV19, the J gene TRBJ1-2; TRBD1 agrees at 10 bases. Germline CDR1 LNHDA, CDR2 SQIVND (reference sequence). V lost 8 bases and J lost 3; bases outside the gene matches: 9. This CDR3 is 15 amino acids long. The CDR3 reads CASVGGDRGDYGYTF. In DNA form, the CDR3 reads TGTGCCAGTGTGGGAGGGGACAGGGGCGACTATGGCTACACCTTC.